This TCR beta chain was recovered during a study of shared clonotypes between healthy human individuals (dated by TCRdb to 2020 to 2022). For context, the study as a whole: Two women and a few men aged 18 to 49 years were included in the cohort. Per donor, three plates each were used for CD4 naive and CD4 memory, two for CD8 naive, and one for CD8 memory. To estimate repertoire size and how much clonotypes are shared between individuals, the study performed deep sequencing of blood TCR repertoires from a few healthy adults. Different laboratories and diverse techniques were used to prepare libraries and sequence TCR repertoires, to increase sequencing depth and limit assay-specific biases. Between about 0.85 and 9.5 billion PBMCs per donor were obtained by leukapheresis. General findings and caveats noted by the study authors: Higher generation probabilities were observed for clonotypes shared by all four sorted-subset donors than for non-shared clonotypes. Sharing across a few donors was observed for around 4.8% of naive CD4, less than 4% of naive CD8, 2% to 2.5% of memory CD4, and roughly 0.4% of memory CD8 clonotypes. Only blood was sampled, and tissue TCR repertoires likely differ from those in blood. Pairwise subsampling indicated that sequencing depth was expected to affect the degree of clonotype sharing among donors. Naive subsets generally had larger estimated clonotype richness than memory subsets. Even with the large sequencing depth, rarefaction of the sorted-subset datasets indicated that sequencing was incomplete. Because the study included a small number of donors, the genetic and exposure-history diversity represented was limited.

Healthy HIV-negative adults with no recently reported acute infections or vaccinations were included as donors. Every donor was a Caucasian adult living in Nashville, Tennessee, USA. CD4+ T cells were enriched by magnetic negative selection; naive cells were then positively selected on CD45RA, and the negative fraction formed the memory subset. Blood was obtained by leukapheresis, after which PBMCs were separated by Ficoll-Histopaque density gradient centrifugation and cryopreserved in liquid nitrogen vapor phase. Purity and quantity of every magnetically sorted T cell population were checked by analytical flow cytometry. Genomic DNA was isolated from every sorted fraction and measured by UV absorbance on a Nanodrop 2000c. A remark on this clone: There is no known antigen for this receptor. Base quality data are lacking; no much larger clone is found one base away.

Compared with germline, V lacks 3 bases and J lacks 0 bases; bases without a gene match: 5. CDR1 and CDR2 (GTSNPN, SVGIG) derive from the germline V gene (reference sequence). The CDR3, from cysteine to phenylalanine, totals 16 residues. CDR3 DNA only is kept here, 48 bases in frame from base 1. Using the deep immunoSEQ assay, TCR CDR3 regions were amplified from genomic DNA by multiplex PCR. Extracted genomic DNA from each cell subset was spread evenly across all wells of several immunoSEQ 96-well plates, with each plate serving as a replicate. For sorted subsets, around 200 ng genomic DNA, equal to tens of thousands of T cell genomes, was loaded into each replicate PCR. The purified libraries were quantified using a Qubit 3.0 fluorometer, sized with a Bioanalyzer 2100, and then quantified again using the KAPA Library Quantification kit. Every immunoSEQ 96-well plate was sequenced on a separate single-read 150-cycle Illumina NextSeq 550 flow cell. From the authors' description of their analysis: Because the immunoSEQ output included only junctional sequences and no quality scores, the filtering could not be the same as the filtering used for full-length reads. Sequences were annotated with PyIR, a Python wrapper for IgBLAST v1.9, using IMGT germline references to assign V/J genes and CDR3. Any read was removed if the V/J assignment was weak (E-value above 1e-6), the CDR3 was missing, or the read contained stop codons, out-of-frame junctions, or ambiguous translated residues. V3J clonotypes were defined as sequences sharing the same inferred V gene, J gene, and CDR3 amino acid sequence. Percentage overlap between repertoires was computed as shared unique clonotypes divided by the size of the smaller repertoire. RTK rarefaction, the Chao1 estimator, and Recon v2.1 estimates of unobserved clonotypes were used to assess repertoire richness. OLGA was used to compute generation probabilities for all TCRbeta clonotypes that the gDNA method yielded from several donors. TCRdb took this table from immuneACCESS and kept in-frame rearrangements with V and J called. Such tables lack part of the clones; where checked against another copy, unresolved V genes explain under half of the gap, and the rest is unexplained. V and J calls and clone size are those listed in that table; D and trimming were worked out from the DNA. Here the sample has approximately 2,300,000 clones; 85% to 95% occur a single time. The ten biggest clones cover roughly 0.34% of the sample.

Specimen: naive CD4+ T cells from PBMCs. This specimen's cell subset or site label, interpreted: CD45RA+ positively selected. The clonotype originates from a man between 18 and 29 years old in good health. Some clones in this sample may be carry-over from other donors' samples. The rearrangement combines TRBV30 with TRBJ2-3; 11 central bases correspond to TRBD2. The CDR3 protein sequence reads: CAWSGGTSGSTDTQYF. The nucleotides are TGTGCCTGGAGCGGAGGGACTAGCGGAAGCACAGATACGCAGTATTTT. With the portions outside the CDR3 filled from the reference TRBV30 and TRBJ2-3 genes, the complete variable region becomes SQTIHQWPATLVQPVGSPLSLECTVEGTSNPNLYWYRQAAGRGLQLLFYSVGIGQISSEVPQNLSASRPQDRQFILSSKKLLLSDSGFYLCAWSGGTSGSTDTQYFGPGTRLTVL.